The 30 T cell receptor beta chains presented below share a single source sample, sequenced in a study of T-cell memory formation after mild COVID-19. TCRdb recomputed calls from the 5' RACE reads with MiXCR, one row per CDR3 protein. The sample shows roughly 510,000 distinct CDR3 sequences, 15% to 20% of them seen only once. The specimen sequenced was PBMCs or a T cell subset sorted from them (not recorded which). The receptors stem from an adult woman who had mild COVID-19 (a few samples of this study predate the infection). Cell type and time point are not known.

This clonotype was seen a few times. V gene TRBV12-3 or TRBV12-4 combines with J gene TRBJ2-1, with D possibly called TRBD1 or TRBD2 (6 bases each). The CDR3 consists of 15 residues. Trimming pared 0 bases from V and 9 bases from J, leaving 15 bases between. This CDR3 reads CASSLAGGEVPEQFF. DNA of the CDR3: TGTGCCAGCAGTTTAGCGGGGGGCGAGGTTCCTGAGCAGTTCTTC.

Only a few counts were recorded for this clonotype. This sequence joins TRBV7-3 and TRBJ1-5; D remains ambiguous. This CDR3 is 15 amino acids long. V was pared by 5 bases and J by 2 bases, with 13 bases between. The germline V gene encodes CDR1 SGHTA and CDR2 FQGTGA. CDR3 in DNA: TGTGCCAGCAGCCCCGAACCGTATGGCAATCAGCCCCAGCATTTT. Amino acids: CASSPEPYGNQPQHF.

The genes are TRBV11-2 and TRBJ2-7; 9 positions agree with TRBD2. J gave up 2 bases and V 5 bases, and 4 bases lay outside the gene matches. The CDR3 consists of 14 residues. Germline V gene sequence: CDR1 SGHAT, CDR2 FQNNGV. The CDR3 DNA is TGTGCCAGCAGCGAGGGACTAGCCACCTACGAGCAGTACTTC. It translates to CASSEGLATYEQYF. Drawing the rest from reference TRBV11-2 and TRBJ2-7, the complete variable domain is EAGVAQSPRYKIIEKRQSVAFWCNPISGHATLYWYQQILGQGPKLLIQFQNNGVVDDSQLPKDRFSAERLKGVDSTLKIQPAKLEDSAVYLCASSEGLATYEQYFGPGTRLTVT.

This clonotype was found a few times. CDR3 DNA: TGCAGCGTTACAACAGCGGGAGGAGAGACCCAGTACTTC. Translation gives CSVTTAGGETQYF. V and J are TRBV29-1 and TRBJ2-5; 9 positions agree with TRBD2. J lost 4 bases, V lost 5 bases, and 5 bases had no gene match. Germline CDR1 reads SQVTM; CDR2 reads ANQGSEA. There are 13 residues in the CDR3.

The rearrangement uses TRBV12-3 or TRBV12-4 and TRBJ2-7; D remains unclear. The CDR3 sequence is 11 residues long. The V gene lost 5 bases and the J gene lost 3 bases, with 5 bases spanning the gap. The CDR3 nucleotides are TGTGCCAGCAGTAAACACTACGAGCAGTACTTC. Protein product: CASSKHYEQYF.

V gene TRBV7-9 combines with J gene TRBJ2-7; D is unresolved. The germline V gene has CDR1 SEHNR and CDR2 FQNEAQ (reference sequence). V dropped 7 bases and J dropped 2 bases, with 12 bases sitting between them. The CDR3 is made up of 13 amino acids. CDR3 protein: CASTHTAAYEQYF. The CDR3 DNA reads TGTGCCAGCACCCACACGGCGGCCTACGAGCAGTACTTC.

The chain is built from TRBV18 and TRBJ1-4; no clear D gene. V dropped 3 bases and J dropped 5 bases, with 7 bases sitting between them. Germline CDR1 reads KGHSH; CDR2 reads LQKENI. The CDR3 has 13 residues. CDR3: CASSPPHNEKLFF. The CDR3 DNA reads TGTGCCAGCTCACCTCCCCACAATGAAAAACTGTTTTTT.

This chain joins TRBV9 and TRBJ2-1; tentatively, D is TRBD1 (5 bases). The V gene lost 9 bases and the J gene lost 6 bases, with 19 bases spanning the gap. This CDR3 contains 14 residues. Germline V gives CDR1 SGDLS, CDR2 YYNGEE. The CDR3: CANPEEQVSNEQFF. CDR3 in DNA: TGTGCCAACCCTGAGGAACAGGTGAGCAATGAGCAGTTCTTC.

This clonotype was recorded a few times. The chain combines TRBV4-1 with TRBJ2-7; D perhaps matches TRBD2 (6 bases). The V gene lost 6 bases and the J gene lost 3 bases, with 18 bases spanning the gap. CDR1 is MGHRA, CDR2 YSYEKL, per germline. This CDR3 spans 15 amino acids. The CDR3: CASSLIGGTLYEQYF. CDR3 DNA sequence: TGCGCCAGCAGTCTAATCGGGGGTACCCTCTACGAGCAGTACTTC.

V and J are TRBV3-1 and TRBJ2-7, with 8 bases aligning to TRBD1. Germline V gene sequence: CDR1 LGHDT, CDR2 YNNKEL (reference sequence). This CDR3 is 13 amino acids long. Trimming removed 4 bases from V and 7 bases from J; junction bases left unmatched: 6. The DNA of the CDR3 is TGTGCCAGCAGCCCGCGGACAGGGTGGGAGCAGTACTTC. It encodes CASSPRTGWEQYF.

This clonotype was detected ten times or more. The V and J genes are TRBV19 and TRBJ2-3; 11 nucleotides match TRBD2. The CDR3 has 16 residues. After removal of 4 bases from V and 5 bases from J, the junction contained 8 bases not matched to a gene. Per germline, CDR1 LNHDA and CDR2 SQIVND (reference sequence). The CDR3 reads CASSKLAGAREDTQYF. The CDR3 nucleotides read TGTGCCAGTAGTAAACTAGCGGGGGCCCGGGAAGATACGCAGTATTTT.

J is TRBJ2-7 and V is TRBV7-3, with TRBD1 matching 10 bases. Germline CDR1 reads SGHTA; CDR2 reads FQGTGA. V gave up 5 bases and J gave up 4 bases; unmatched junction bases: 5. This CDR3 contains 14 residues. The CDR3 DNA reads TGTGCCAGCAGCCTGACAGGGGGCAAGTACGAGCAGTACTTC. Translation: CASSLTGGKYEQYF.

This sequence joins TRBV12-3 or TRBV12-4 and TRBJ2-1, with D tentatively TRBD2 (5 bases). There are 15 residues in the CDR3. V gave up 6 bases and J gave up 0 bases, with 12 bases separating them. CDR3 amino acids: CASRSGGSSYNEQFF. The CDR3 DNA reads as TGTGCCAGCAGATCCGGAGGAAGCTCCTACAATGAGCAGTTCTTC.

The chain carries TRBV19 and TRBJ2-7; TRBD2 aligns across 7 bases. This CDR3 has 14 amino acids. Germline V CDR1 and CDR2: LNHDA, SQIVND (reference sequence). The V and J ends lost 3 bases and 4 bases, in that order; junction bases with no gene match: 6. This CDR3 is CASSIGGRGYEQYF. CDR3 sequence (DNA): TGTGCCAGTAGTATCGGTGGGAGGGGTTACGAGCAGTACTTC.

This clonotype was counted a single time. This chain uses TRBV5-6 with TRBJ2-1; tentative D call: TRBD2 (5 bases). The V gene lost 0 bases and the J gene lost 1 base, with 14 bases spanning the gap. The CDR3 consists of 17 residues. Germline V gives CDR1 SGHDT, CDR2 YYEEEE. Here the CDR3 reads CASSLEEGPRSYNEQFF. CDR3 DNA sequence: TGTGCCAGCAGCTTGGAAGAGGGCCCCCGGTCCTACAATGAGCAGTTCTTC. The full variable domain, its missing parts supplied by reference TRBV5-6 and TRBJ2-1, is DAGVTQSPTHLIKTRGQQVTLRCSPKSGHDTVSWYQQALGQGPQFIFQYYEEEERQRGNFPDRFSGHQFPNYSSELNVNALLLGDSALYLCASSLEEGPRSYNEQFFGPGTRLTVL.

This chain links TRBV20-1 with TRBJ2-7, with D possibly TRBD2 on 5 matching bases. The CDR3 length is 15 residues. Trimming stripped 4 bases from V and 3 bases from J, with 19 bases between. Germline CDR1 DFQATT, CDR2 SNEGSKA (reference sequence). The CDR3 protein is CSAIREGPAIYEQYF. The CDR3 DNA reads TGCAGTGCTATCAGAGAGGGTCCAGCGATCTACGAGCAGTACTTC.

The chain uses TRBV11-2 and TRBJ2-1; 12 nucleotides match TRBD2. V lost 4 bases, J lost 6 bases, and 13 bases stayed unmatched. The germline CDR1 and CDR2 sequences are SGHAT and FQNNGV. The CDR3 sequence is 18 residues long. The CDR3 here is CASSSPATSGSFGNEQFF. In DNA form, the CDR3 reads TGTGCCAGCAGCTCCCCGGCGACTAGCGGGAGTTTCGGCAATGAGCAGTTCTTC.

This clonotype was counted only a few times. The CDR3 loop reads CASSLGLQEGGYTF. CDR3 DNA: TGTGCCAGCAGCCTGGGACTGCAGGAAGGTGGCTACACCTTC. The rearrangement links TRBV12-3 or TRBV12-4 to TRBJ1-2, with a possible D match to TRBD1 (5 bases). Trimming removed 6 bases at V and 7 bases at J, with 18 bases between. The CDR3 consists of 14 residues.

This clonotype was counted a few times. J is TRBJ1-5 and V is TRBV3-1; D call uncertain. V dropped 4 bases and J dropped 0 bases, with 7 bases sitting between them. Germline assignment: CDR1 LGHDT and CDR2 YNNKEL (reference sequence). The CDR3 spans 14 residues. The CDR3 spells CASSPSNSNQPQHF. The DNA of the CDR3 is TGTGCCAGCAGCCCGTCTAATAGCAATCAGCCCCAGCATTTT.

The chain carries TRBV2 and TRBJ1-1, with a possible D match to TRBD1 (5 bases). V lost 0 bases and J lost 5, with 10 bases in between. Germline assignment: CDR1 SNHLY and CDR2 FYNNEI. The CDR3 loop spans 14 amino acids. CDR3 residues: CASSEANGGTEAFF. The CDR3 DNA reads TGTGCCAGCAGTGAAGCGAACGGGGGTACTGAAGCTTTCTTT.

The rearrangement joins TRBV27 to TRBJ2-7, with 9 nucleotides matching TRBD2. The CDR3 is made up of 16 amino acids. Trimming cost V 4 bases and J 1 base; bases outside gene matches: 8. The germline V gene has CDR1 MNHEY and CDR2 SMNVEV (reference sequence). In DNA, the CDR3 is TGTGCCAGCAGTTCATGGAGCGGGGGGACTTCCTACGAGCAGTACTTC. Its protein product is CASSSWSGGTSYEQYF.

This sequence joins TRBV7-2 and TRBJ1-2, with D tentatively TRBD1 (5 bases). V was trimmed by 6 bases and J by 5 bases, leaving 28 bases between them. There are 18 residues in the CDR3. Germline CDR1 and CDR2: SGHTA and FQGNSA. DNA for the CDR3: TGTGCCAGCAGTCCATGGTGGGGCAGGGACGGAGAGGAATATGGCTACACCTTC. Translation gives CASSPWWGRDGEEYGYTF. Based on the CDR3 plus reference TRBV7-2 and TRBJ1-2, the full variable domain is GAGVSQSPSNKVTEKGKDVELRCDPISGHTALYWYRQSLGQGLEFLIYFQGNSAPDKSGLPSDRFSAERTGGSVSTLTIQRTQQEDSAVYLCASSPWWGRDGEEYGYTFGSGTRLTVV.

Only a few counts were recorded for this clonotype. The V call is TRBV9, the J call TRBJ2-7, with 9 nucleotides matching TRBD2. The germline V gene has CDR1 SGDLS and CDR2 YYNGEE. This CDR3 comprises 15 residues. V shed 0 bases and J 3 bases; nucleotides not matched to a gene: 4. DNA for the CDR3: TGTGCCAGCAGCGTAGCCAGCGGGGGGAGCTACGAGCAGTACTTC. Protein sequence: CASSVASGGSYEQYF.

J is TRBJ2-7 and V is TRBV6-5; D could derive from TRBD1 or TRBD2 (5 bases each). Germline V gives CDR1 MNHEY, CDR2 SVGAGI. Trimming shortened V by 0 bases and J by 3 bases, and 15 bases separated the two germline ends. The CDR3 is 16 amino acids. Here the CDR3 DNA reads TGTGCCAGCAGTTACTCGAGCACGGGGCGCGGCTACGAGCAGTACTTC. Encoded protein: CASSYSSTGRGYEQYF.

This clonotype came up a few times. This chain joins TRBV7-3 and TRBJ1-1; maybe TRBD1 (5 bases). This CDR3 contains 15 residues. Germline values: CDR1 SGHTA, CDR2 FQGTGA. The V gene lost 3 bases and the J gene lost 0 bases, with 11 bases spanning the gap. CDR3 coding DNA: TGTGCCAGCAGCTTCCTGACAGTTTTGAACACTGAAGCTTTCTTT. This translates into CASSFLTVLNTEAFF.

This clonotype was seen a few times. This chain connects TRBV3-1 to TRBJ1-1; D might be TRBD1 (6 bases). CDR1 is LGHDT and CDR2 is YNNKEL in the germline V gene (reference sequence). The CDR3 is 13 residues long. Trimming cost V 6 bases and J 0 bases, with 8 bases left between them. CDR3 loop: CASRQGLNTEAFF. The CDR3 coding sequence is TGTGCCAGCAGACAGGGTTTGAACACTGAAGCTTTCTTT.

In its sample, this clonotype was seen a few times. This sequence joins TRBV4-1 and TRBJ1-6; the match to TRBD1 covers 11 bases. The germline V gene has CDR1 MGHRA and CDR2 YSYEKL. V shed 4 bases and J 5 bases; nucleotides not matched to a gene: 7. This CDR3 region has 17 residues. The CDR3 loop is CASSPRGTGGNNSPLHF. The CDR3 DNA reads TGCGCCAGCAGCCCTAGGGGGACAGGGGGTAATAATTCACCCCTCCACTTT.

The V gene is TRBV15, the J gene TRBJ2-5; D unclear. V lost 1 base and J 3 bases, leaving 9 bases between the germline ends. The CDR3 runs to 14 residues. The germline V gene encodes CDR1 LNHNV and CDR2 YYDKDF (reference sequence). CDR3 loop: CATSRVASKETQYF. CDR3 nucleotide sequence: TGTGCCACCAGCAGAGTTGCTAGTAAAGAGACCCAGTACTTC.

At least ten counts were recorded for this clonotype. V is TRBV7-9 and J is TRBJ2-5; D call uncertain. The germline CDR1 and CDR2 sequences are SEHNR and FQNEAQ (reference sequence). V was trimmed by 3 bases and J by 1 base, leaving 9 bases between them. The CDR3 has 14 residues. Written as DNA, the CDR3 is TGTGCCAGCAGCTTGACGGGCTCCCAAGAGACCCAGTACTTC. It encodes CASSLTGSQETQYF.

The table lists this clonotype with a few counts. This chain joins TRBV29-1 and TRBJ2-5, with 11 bases identical to TRBD1. Looked up from germline, CDR1 is SQVTM and CDR2 is ANQGSEA. The length of the CDR3 is 14 residues. Trimming removed 7 bases from V and 1 base from J; junction bases left unmatched: 5. In nucleotides, the CDR3 is TGCAGCGCACCCGGACAGGGGGCCCAAGAGACCCAGTACTTC. It is translated as CSAPGQGAQETQYF. Full variable domain (remainder filled in from reference TRBV29-1 and TRBJ2-5): SAVISQKPSRDICQRGTSLTIQCQVDSQVTMMFWYRQQPGQSLTLIATANQGSEATYESGFVIDKFPISRPNLTFSTLTVSNMSPEDSSIYLCSAPGQGAQETQYFGPGTRLLVL.